Below are 6 T cell receptor beta chains sequenced from a single sample in a study of cytotoxic CD8 clonotypes in ibrutinib-treated CLL. Sequencing was performed with immunoSEQ multiplex PCR; in TCRdb, only in-frame clones are kept and a portion is missing. The top ten hold around 5.3% of the sample, which has about 300,000 clones, approximately 76% seen once. The source was PBMCs, collected at disease progression, from a patient treated with ibrutinib. The receptors come from a human donor with chronic lymphocytic leukemia.

The chain employs TRBV27 and TRBJ2-7, with 7 nucleotides matching TRBD2. With V trimmed by 2 bases and J by 2 bases, 9 bases remained unmatched. The germline V gene has CDR1 MNHEY and CDR2 SMNVEV (reference sequence). CDR3 length: 16 amino acids. This CDR3 is CASSLKPLAATYEQYF. In DNA form, the CDR3 reads TGTGCCAGCAGTTTAAAGCCGCTAGCGGCCACCTACGAGCAGTACTTC.

The rearrangement uses TRBV4-1 and TRBJ2-7, with D perhaps matching TRBD1 (5 bases). Looked up from germline, CDR1 is MGHRA and CDR2 is YSYEKL. V was shortened by 4 bases and J by 5 bases, with 15 bases between the two germline ends. The CDR3 runs to 14 residues. CDR3: CASSPPGISHEQYF. For the CDR3, the DNA is TGCGCCAGCAGCCCCCCAGGGATTAGCCACGAGCAGTACTTC.

The chain uses TRBV28 and TRBJ2-3; TRBD2 matches 14 bases. The CDR3 loop spans 22 amino acids. Germline V gene sequence: CDR1 MDHEN, CDR2 SYDVKM. Trimming at V came to 3 bases and at J to 0 bases, leaving 17 bases not matched to a gene. CDR3 nucleotides: TGTGCCAGCAGTTTTCTTATCTCCCTCAAGACTAGCGGGAGGGCCAGCACAGATACGCAGTATTTT. The encoded protein is CASSFLISLKTSGRASTDTQYF.

This sequence joins TRBV29-1 and TRBJ2-5, with a possible D match to TRBD2 (5 bases). Germline CDR1 SQVTM, CDR2 ANQGSEA. Between the trimmed V and J ends, which lost 2 bases and 7 bases, there was a span of 11 bases. The CDR3 has 12 amino acids. DNA for the CDR3: TGCAGCGTTGAACAGGCTGAGGGGACCCAGTACTTC. This codes for CSVEQAEGTQYF. Full variable domain (missing parts from reference TRBV29-1 and TRBJ2-5): SAVISQKPSRDICQRGTSLTIQCQVDSQVTMMFWYRQQPGQSLTLIATANQGSEATYESGFVIDKFPISRPNLTFSTLTVSNMSPEDSSIYLCSVEQAEGTQYFGPGTRLLVL.

The V and J genes are TRBV6-9 and TRBJ2-1; the D gene is possibly TRBD2 (6 bases). The CDR3 covers 10 residues. The V gene lost 10 bases and the J gene lost 15 bases, with 16 bases spanning the gap. The germline V gene has CDR1 MNHGY and CDR2 SVAAGI. CDR3 bases: TGTGCCAACCTGGCGGGGAAAGCGTTCTTC. As protein: CANLAGKAFF.

The rearrangement joins TRBV1 to TRBJ2-2; TRBD1 reflects the table's D call only, with no check against the DNA. TRBV1 is described as a pseudogene. The CDR3 loop spans 12 amino acids. The CDR3 loop reads CTSSPSTGELFF. CDR3 DNA sequence: TGCACCAGCAGTCCATCCACCGGGGAGCTGTTTTTT.